The 31 T cell receptor beta chains below come from one sample, sequenced in a study of blood T cell repertoires in COVID-19. The table came from immunoSEQ multiplex PCR; TCRdb's copy has only in-frame clones and leaves some out. The table records 80,000 to 100,000 clones, 74% of them present only once. The sample consisted of peripheral blood. The receptors come from a man between 65 and 80 years old with COVID-19, enrolled during active disease.

V and J are TRBV5-1 and TRBJ1-4, with D perhaps matching TRBD1 (5 bases). This CDR3 has 15 residues. Trimming stripped 4 bases from V and 0 bases from J, with 10 bases between. The germline gives CDR1 SGHRS, CDR2 YFSETQ. This CDR3 is CASSPGGATNEKLFF. CDR3 bases: TGCGCCAGCAGCCCCGGGGGGGCAACTAATGAAAAACTGTTTTTT.

The rearrangement links TRBV3-1 (or the pseudogene TRBV3-2) to TRBJ2-2; TRBD2 matches 8 bases. CDR3 size: 16 residues. Per germline, CDR1 LGHDT and CDR2 YNNKEL (reference sequence). V was clipped by 0 bases and J by 5 bases; unmatched bases: 5. CDR3 nucleotides: TGTGCCAGCAGCCAAGAAGGGACTAGTGGGACCGGGGAGCTGTTTTTT. It is translated as CASSQEGTSGTGELFF.

This chain connects TRBV18 to TRBJ1-6; D gene uncertain. The CDR3 consists of 13 residues. Germline assignment: CDR1 KGHSH and CDR2 LQKENI. Trimming shortened V by 3 bases and J by 10 bases, and 10 bases separated the two germline ends. DNA for the CDR3: TGTGCCAGCTCACCCCCACAAGCGTCACCCCTCCACTTT. Amino acids: CASSPPQASPLHF.

The V and J genes are TRBV28 and TRBJ2-1; D perhaps matches TRBD2 (5 bases). Trimming left V 2 bases short and J 0 bases short, with 8 bases between. CDR3 length equals 15 residues. Germline V lookup: CDR1 MDHEN, CDR2 SYDVKM. The CDR3 DNA sequence: TGTGCCAGCAGTTTAGCGGGCCTCTCCTACAATGAGCAGTTCTTC. Translating gives CASSLAGLSYNEQFF.

A note on this clone: The sample has other DNA sequences that encode this CDR3 too. The J gene is TRBJ2-7, the V gene TRBV5-1, with 8 nucleotides matching TRBD1. The CDR3 is made up of 15 amino acids. Germline CDR1 reads SGHRS; CDR2 reads YFSETQ. The junction had 7 bases not matched to a gene; V was cut back by 5 bases and J by 0 bases. The CDR3 is CASSPGQGSSYEQYF. CDR3 coding DNA: TGCGCCAGCAGTCCCGGACAGGGAAGCTCCTACGAGCAGTACTTC.

CDR3 sequence reads: CASGGGQGRTEQFF. CDR3 nucleotide sequence: TGTGCTAGTGGTGGAGGACAGGGTCGCACTGAGCAGTTCTTC. The J gene is TRBJ2-1, the V gene TRBV12-5; 8 bases fit TRBD1. The CDR3 contains 14 residues. V gave up 5 bases and J gave up 9 bases; unmatched junction bases: 9. Germline CDR1 LGHNT, CDR2 FRNRAP.

The chain joins TRBV27 to TRBJ1-3; 7 bases are shared with TRBD1. The CDR3 is made up of 16 amino acids. Germline CDR1 is MNHEY and CDR2 is SMNVEV (reference sequence). V gave up 5 bases and J gave up 0 bases; unmatched junction bases: 7. The CDR3 nucleotides are TGTGCCAGCAGTCGAAGGACAGGCCTCTCTGGAAACACCATATATTTT. Its protein product is CASSRRTGLSGNTIYF.

The chain employs TRBV3-1 (or the pseudogene TRBV3-2) and TRBJ2-3; 12 nucleotides match TRBD2. The germline gives CDR1 LGHDT, CDR2 YNNKEL (reference sequence). The CDR3 contains 18 residues. V lost 6 bases, J lost 5 bases, and 15 bases stayed unmatched. CDR3: CASSLPRLAGGPGDTQYF. In DNA form, the CDR3 reads TGTGCCAGCAGTCTACCTCGGCTAGCGGGAGGGCCGGGAGATACGCAGTATTTT.

This clone has a handful of counts. The chain employs TRBV28 and TRBJ1-3, with 8 nucleotides matching TRBD1. The CDR3 contains 13 residues. V was pared by 4 bases and J by 8 bases, with 4 bases of the junction left unmatched. Germline V gene sequence: CDR1 MDHEN, CDR2 SYDVKM. CDR3 region: CASSSGQGDTIYF. The CDR3 bases are TGTGCCAGCAGTTCCGGACAGGGAGACACCATATATTTT.

The chain joins TRBV27 to TRBJ2-1, with 7 positions matching TRBD1. CDR3 size: 15 residues. Germline lookup yields CDR1 MNHEY and CDR2 SMNVEV (reference sequence). Trimming took 3 bases from V and 3 from J; bases not matched to a gene: 5. The CDR3 region is CASSLEDRNYNEQFF. CDR3 bases: TGTGCCAGCAGTTTGGAGGACAGGAACTACAATGAGCAGTTCTTC.

The genes are TRBV7-9 and TRBJ2-7; 8 positions match TRBD1. This CDR3 has 12 amino acids. With 5 bases clipped from V and 6 bases from J, the junction kept 3 bases outside the gene matches. CDR1 is SEHNR, CDR2 FQNEAQ, per germline (reference sequence). This chain's CDR3 is CASSGQGVEQYF. CDR3 nucleotides: TGTGCCAGCAGCGGACAGGGTGTCGAGCAGTACTTC.

The chain couples TRBV6-2 or TRBV6-3 to TRBJ2-2; TRBD2 matches 12 bases. The CDR3 length is 16 residues. Germline loops: CDR1 MNHEY, CDR2 SVGEGT. The V and J ends lost 5 bases and 3 bases, in that order; junction bases with no gene match: 4. The CDR3 reads CASSRTSGMDTGELFF. The CDR3, as DNA: TGTGCCAGCAGTCGGACTAGCGGGATGGACACCGGGGAGCTGTTTTTT.

The chain carries TRBV10-1 and TRBJ1-1; D is perhaps TRBD1 (5 bases). Germline loops: CDR1 WNHNN, CDR2 SYGVQD (reference sequence). This CDR3 has 16 amino acids. V lost 10 bases and J lost 1, with 22 bases in between. The CDR3 DNA sequence: TGCGCCACCGAGGTATTACCCGGACACCCGAACACTGAAGCTTTCTTT. Protein sequence: CATEVLPGHPNTEAFF.

This sequence joins TRBV10-3 and TRBJ2-7, with unresolved D. V was trimmed by 8 bases and J by 1 base, leaving 12 bases between them. The CDR3 consists of 13 residues. Germline V gives CDR1 ENHRY, CDR2 SYGVKD. The CDR3 nucleotides are TGTGCCATCCATTCGGGTCAATCCTACGAGCAGTACTTC. Its protein is CAIHSGQSYEQYF.

The chain is built from TRBV6-2 or TRBV6-3 and TRBJ1-1; D is ambiguous. Germline V CDR1 and CDR2: MNHEY, SVGEGT. CDR3 length: 14 residues. Trimming cost V 2 bases and J 0 bases, with 7 bases left between them. CDR3 amino acids: CASSYGRLNTEAFF. Here the CDR3 DNA reads TGTGCCAGCAGTTACGGCAGATTGAACACTGAAGCTTTCTTT.

The CDR3 here is CASSEIPGQGAGELFF. CDR3 DNA sequence: TGTGCCAGCAGTGAAATTCCGGGACAGGGCGCCGGGGAGCTGTTTTTT. The V call is TRBV2, the J call TRBJ2-2; 9 nucleotides match TRBD1. The CDR3 runs to 16 residues. The J segment lost 6 bases and the V segment lost 2 bases, leaving 7 bases of the junction unmatched. CDR1 is SNHLY and CDR2 is FYNNEI in the germline V gene.

The chain is built from TRBV10-3 and TRBJ2-1; TRBD2 is a possible D gene (6 bases). CDR3 length: 16 residues. CDR1 is ENHRY and CDR2 is SYGVKD in the germline V gene. Trimming took off 6 bases at V and 9 bases at J, with 24 bases between the two ends. The CDR3 spells CAIRPQAGTIGGEQFF. The CDR3 DNA sequence: TGTGCCATCAGACCCCAGGCGGGAACTATCGGTGGTGAGCAGTTCTTC.

This clone was picked up a small number of times. The V and J genes are TRBV9 and TRBJ1-1, with 11 bases lining up with TRBD1. Unmatched junction bases numbered 2, after V lost 0 bases and J lost 4 bases. This CDR3 is 15 amino acids long. CDR1 and CDR2 (germline): SGDLS, YYNGEE. The CDR3 DNA is TGTGCCAGCAGCGTAGGAGGGACAGGGGGCACTGAAGCTTTCTTT. Amino acids: CASSVGGTGGTEAFF.

The chain links TRBV9 to TRBJ2-7; 10 nucleotides agree with TRBD1. This CDR3 has 14 residues. The V gene end was trimmed by 6 bases and the J gene end by 3 bases; junction bases not matched to a gene: 6. CDR1 is SGDLS and CDR2 is YYNGEE in the germline V gene. This chain's CDR3 is CASNRQGAGYEQYF. The CDR3 DNA reads as TGTGCCAGCAACAGACAGGGGGCTGGCTACGAGCAGTACTTC.

The chain employs TRBV5-8 and TRBJ2-1, with a weak D call TRBD1 (6 bases). The CDR3 is 13 amino acids. Looked up from germline, CDR1 is SGHTS and CDR2 is YDEGEE. The V end was cut by 6 bases, the J end by 6 bases, with 13 bases between. The CDR3 coding sequence is TGTGCCAGCATATACAGGGTTTCCAATGAGCAGTTCTTC. Translating gives CASIYRVSNEQFF.

This clone was seen a single time. The rearrangement links TRBV19 to TRBJ1-1; D is perhaps TRBD1 (5 bases). Between the trimmed V and J ends, which lost 9 bases and 1 base, there was a span of 12 bases. The germline CDR1 and CDR2 sequences are LNHDA and SQIVND (reference sequence). This CDR3 is built from 13 residues. The DNA of the CDR3 is TGTGCCAGGACAAACGGGGGGAACACTGAAGCTTTCTTT. It codes for CARTNGGNTEAFF. Complete variable domain (other parts from reference TRBV19 and TRBJ1-1): DGGITQSPKYLFRKEGQNVTLSCEQNLNHDAMYWYRQDPGQGLRLIYYSQIVNDFQKGDIAEGYSVSREKKESFPLTVTSAQKNPTAFYLCARTNGGNTEAFFGQGTRLTVV.

The chain joins TRBV7-2 to TRBJ2-1; no firm D call. CDR3 length equals 14 residues. CDR1 is SGHTA, CDR2 FQGNSA, per germline. Deletions cut 6 bases from V and 0 bases from J, with 9 bases between. The CDR3 protein is CASSRLGSYNEQFF. The DNA of the CDR3 is TGTGCCAGCAGTCGACTCGGCTCCTACAATGAGCAGTTCTTC.

The chain uses TRBV4-3 and TRBJ2-1, with 14 positions matching TRBD2. This CDR3 is 13 amino acids long. J was trimmed by 14 bases and V by 3 bases; bases with no gene match: 3. Germline CDR1 reads LGHNA; CDR2 reads YSLEER. The CDR3 region is CASSQGLAGVKFF. DNA for the CDR3: TGCGCCAGCAGCCAGGGACTAGCGGGAGTTAAGTTCTTC.

V is TRBV28 and J is TRBJ1-1; D is ambiguous. This CDR3 has 13 amino acids. Between the trimmed V and J ends, which lost 6 bases and 0 bases, there was a span of 8 bases. Looked up from germline, CDR1 is MDHEN and CDR2 is SYDVKM. DNA of the CDR3: TGTGCCAGCAGAACACCGATGAACACTGAAGCTTTCTTT. It codes for CASRTPMNTEAFF.

The rearrangement uses TRBV2 and TRBJ2-7, with 7 positions matching TRBD2. The junction had 0 bases not matched to a gene; V was cut back by 4 bases and J by 3 bases. CDR1 is SNHLY, CDR2 FYNNEI, per germline. CDR3 size: 12 residues. The DNA of the CDR3 is TGTGCCAGCAGTGGGGACTACTACGAGCAGTACTTC. Protein product: CASSGDYYEQYF.

J is TRBJ2-3 and V is TRBV5-4; unclear D gene. The CDR3 is 12 residues long. Looked up from germline, CDR1 is SGHNT and CDR2 is YYREEE (reference sequence). Trimming removed 4 bases at V and 6 bases at J, with 9 bases between. The CDR3, as DNA: TGTGCCAGCAGCGCAATCGGGGATACGCAGTATTTT. This encodes CASSAIGDTQYF.

This sequence joins TRBV7-8 and TRBJ1-4; D call uncertain. Germline assignment: CDR1 SGHVS and CDR2 FQNEAQ. Trimming removed 3 bases at V and 0 bases at J, with 20 bases between. CDR3 length: 19 amino acids. CDR3 in DNA: TGTGCCAGCAGCTTTGCAACTATCACGTTCGGGTCAACTAATGAAAAACTGTTTTTT. Its translation: CASSFATITFGSTNEKLFF.

The V and J genes are TRBV5-1 and TRBJ2-2; D possibly corresponds to TRBD2 (5 bases). CDR1 is SGHRS, CDR2 YFSETQ, per germline. This CDR3 comprises 17 residues. V was cut by 0 bases and J by 3 bases, with 15 bases left in between. The DNA for the CDR3 is TGCGCCAGCAGCTTGGGGCTTGGGCGGGCCGACACCGGGGAGCTGTTTTTT. Residues: CASSLGLGRADTGELFF.

This clone was counted a few times. The chain recombines TRBV28 with TRBJ2-7, with TRBD2 identical over 9 bases. This CDR3 contains 16 residues. The trim removed 5 bases at V and 2 bases at J, leaving 10 bases unmatched. Looked up from germline, CDR1 is MDHEN and CDR2 is SYDVKM. The CDR3 DNA reads as TGTGCCAGCAGTCCCTCGGGTAGCGGGAGACCCTACGAGCAGTACTTC. Amino acids: CASSPSGSGRPYEQYF.

A single count supports this clone. The J gene is TRBJ1-2, the V gene TRBV4-2, with D possibly matching TRBD1 (5 bases). Per the germline V gene, CDR1 is LGHNA and CDR2 is YNFKEQ. V was clipped by 5 bases and J by 9 bases, with 22 bases between them. The CDR3 runs 15 residues. This CDR3 reads CASSSGQTSVISYTF. As DNA, the CDR3 is TGTGCCAGCAGCTCAGGGCAGACCTCTGTGATTAGCTACACCTTC.

The V gene is TRBV7-2, the J gene TRBJ1-6; the D gene is possibly TRBD1 (6 bases). CDR3 size: 13 residues. V lost 5 bases and J 10 bases, leaving 12 bases between the germline ends. Germline V lookup: CDR1 SGHTA, CDR2 FQGNSA. CDR3 sequence reads: CASSPDRESPLHF. The DNA for the CDR3 is TGTGCCAGCAGCCCGGACAGAGAATCACCCCTCCACTTT.